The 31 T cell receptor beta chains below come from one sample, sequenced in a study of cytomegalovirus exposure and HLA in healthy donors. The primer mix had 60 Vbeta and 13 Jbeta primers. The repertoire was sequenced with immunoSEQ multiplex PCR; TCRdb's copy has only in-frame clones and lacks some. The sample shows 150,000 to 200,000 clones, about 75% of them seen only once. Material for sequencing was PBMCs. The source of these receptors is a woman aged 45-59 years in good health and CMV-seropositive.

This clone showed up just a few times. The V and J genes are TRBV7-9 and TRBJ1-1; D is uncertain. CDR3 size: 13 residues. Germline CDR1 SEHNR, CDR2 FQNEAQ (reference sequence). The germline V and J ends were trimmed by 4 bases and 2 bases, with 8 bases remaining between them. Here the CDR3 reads CASSSQTNTEAFF. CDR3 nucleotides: TGTGCCAGCAGCTCCCAAACAAACACTGAAGCTTTCTTT.

Written as DNA, the CDR3 is TGCGCCAGCAGCCCTGGGACAGCGGAGGCTCAGCCCCAGCATTTT. Its protein product is CASSPGTAEAQPQHF. The rearrangement links TRBV5-1 to TRBJ1-5; 7 bases line up with TRBD1. V lost 4 bases, J lost 6 bases, and 10 bases stayed unmatched. There are 15 residues in the CDR3. Germline V gene data show CDR1 as SGHRS and CDR2 as YFSETQ.

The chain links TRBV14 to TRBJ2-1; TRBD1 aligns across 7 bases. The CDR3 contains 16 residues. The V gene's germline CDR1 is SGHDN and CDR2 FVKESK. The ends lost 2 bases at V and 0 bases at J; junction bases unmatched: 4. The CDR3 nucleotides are TGTGCCAGCAGCCAACCGGGACAGTCCTCCTACAATGAGCAGTTCTTC. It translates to CASSQPGQSSYNEQFF.

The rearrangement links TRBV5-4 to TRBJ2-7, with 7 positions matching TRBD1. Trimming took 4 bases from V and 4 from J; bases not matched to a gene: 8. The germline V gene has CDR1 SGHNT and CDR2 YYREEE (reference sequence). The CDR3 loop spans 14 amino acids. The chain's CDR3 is CASSTGQNQYEQYF. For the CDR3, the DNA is TGTGCCAGCAGCACGGGACAGAACCAATACGAGCAGTACTTC.

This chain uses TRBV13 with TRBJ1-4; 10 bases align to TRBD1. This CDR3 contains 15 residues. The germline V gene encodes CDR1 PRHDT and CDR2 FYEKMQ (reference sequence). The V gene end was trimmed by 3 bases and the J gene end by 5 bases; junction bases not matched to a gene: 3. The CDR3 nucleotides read TGTGCCAGCAGCTTTTTGGGACAGGGGAATGAAAAACTGTTTTTT. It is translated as CASSFLGQGNEKLFF.

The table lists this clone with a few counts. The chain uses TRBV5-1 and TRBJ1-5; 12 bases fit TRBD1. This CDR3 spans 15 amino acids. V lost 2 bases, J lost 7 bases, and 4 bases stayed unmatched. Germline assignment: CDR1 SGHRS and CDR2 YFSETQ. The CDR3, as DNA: TGCGCCAGCAGCTTTACCGGGACAGGGGGCCAGCCCCAGCATTTT. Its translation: CASSFTGTGGQPQHF.

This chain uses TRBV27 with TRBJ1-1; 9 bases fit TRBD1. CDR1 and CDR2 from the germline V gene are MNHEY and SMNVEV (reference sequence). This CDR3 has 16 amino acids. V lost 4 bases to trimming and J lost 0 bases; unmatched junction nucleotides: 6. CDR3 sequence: CASSSDRGFMNTEAFF. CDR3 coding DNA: TGTGCCAGCAGTTCGGACAGGGGCTTCATGAACACTGAAGCTTTCTTT.

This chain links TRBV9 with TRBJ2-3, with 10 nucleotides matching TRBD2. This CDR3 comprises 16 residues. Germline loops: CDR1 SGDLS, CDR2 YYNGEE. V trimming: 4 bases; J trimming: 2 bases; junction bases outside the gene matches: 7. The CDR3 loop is CASSSPTSGVTDTQYF. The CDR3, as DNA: TGTGCCAGCAGCTCCCCCACTAGCGGGGTCACAGATACGCAGTATTTT.

The CDR3 coding sequence is TGTGCCAGCAGTGAAGGCGCGCACACTGAAGCTTTCTTT. This encodes CASSEGAHTEAFF. V is TRBV6-1 and J is TRBJ1-1; no reliable D call. Germline V gene sequence: CDR1 MNHNS, CDR2 SASEGT. V was shortened by 1 base and J by 3 bases, with 6 bases between the two germline ends. This CDR3 has 13 amino acids.

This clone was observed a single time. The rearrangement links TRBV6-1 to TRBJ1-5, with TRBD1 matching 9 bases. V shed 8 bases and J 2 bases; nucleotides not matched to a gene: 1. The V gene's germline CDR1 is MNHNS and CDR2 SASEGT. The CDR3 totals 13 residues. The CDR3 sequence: CASRDRGNQPQHF. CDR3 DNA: TGTGCCAGCCGGGACAGGGGCAATCAGCCCCAGCATTTT.

The CDR3 DNA follows: TGTGCCAGCAGGATCCCTAGCGGCCTACCCTACGAGCAGTACTTC. Protein: CASRIPSGLPYEQYF. V is TRBV27 and J is TRBJ2-7; 7 bases are shared with TRBD2. This CDR3 has 15 residues. CDR1 is MNHEY, CDR2 SMNVEV, per germline (reference sequence). After removal of 6 bases from V and 2 bases from J, the junction contained 10 bases not matched to a gene.

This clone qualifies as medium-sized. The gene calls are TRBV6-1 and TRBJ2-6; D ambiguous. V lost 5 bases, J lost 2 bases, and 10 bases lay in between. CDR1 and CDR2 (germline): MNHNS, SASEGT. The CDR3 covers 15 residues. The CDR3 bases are TGTGCCAGCAGTCTGGTATCAGCTGGGGCCAACGTCCTGACTTTC. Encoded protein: CASSLVSAGANVLTF.

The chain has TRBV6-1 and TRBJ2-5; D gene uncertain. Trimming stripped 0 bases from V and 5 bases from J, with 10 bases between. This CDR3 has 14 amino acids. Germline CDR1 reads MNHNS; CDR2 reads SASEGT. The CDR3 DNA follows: TGTGCCAGCAGTGAAGCCCTACCTCGGGAGACCCAGTACTTC. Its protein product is CASSEALPRETQYF.

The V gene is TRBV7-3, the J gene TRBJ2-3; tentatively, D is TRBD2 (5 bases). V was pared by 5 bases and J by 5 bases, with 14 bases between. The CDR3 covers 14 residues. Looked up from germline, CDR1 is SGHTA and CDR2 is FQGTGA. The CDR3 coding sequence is TGTGCCAGCAGCCTGTCGGGGTATGAAGATACGCAGTATTTT. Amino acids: CASSLSGYEDTQYF.

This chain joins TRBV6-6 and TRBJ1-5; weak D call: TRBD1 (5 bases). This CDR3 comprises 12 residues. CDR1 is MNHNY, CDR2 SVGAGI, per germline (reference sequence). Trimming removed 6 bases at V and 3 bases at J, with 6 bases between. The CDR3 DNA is TGTGCCAGCAGGACAGACAATCAGCCCCAGCATTTT. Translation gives CASRTDNQPQHF.

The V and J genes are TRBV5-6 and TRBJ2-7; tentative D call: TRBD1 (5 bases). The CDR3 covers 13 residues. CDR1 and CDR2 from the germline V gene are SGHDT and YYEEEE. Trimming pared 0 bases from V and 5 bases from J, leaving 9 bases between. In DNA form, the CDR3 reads TGTGCCAGCAGCTTGGGTATAGGGGACGAGCAGTACTTC. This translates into CASSLGIGDEQYF.

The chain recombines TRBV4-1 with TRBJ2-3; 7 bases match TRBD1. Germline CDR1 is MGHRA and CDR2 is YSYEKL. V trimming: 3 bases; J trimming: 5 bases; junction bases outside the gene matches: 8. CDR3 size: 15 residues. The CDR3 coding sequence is TGCGCCAGCAGCCAGAATAACTACAGGGGAGATACGCAGTATTTT. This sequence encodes CASSQNNYRGDTQYF.

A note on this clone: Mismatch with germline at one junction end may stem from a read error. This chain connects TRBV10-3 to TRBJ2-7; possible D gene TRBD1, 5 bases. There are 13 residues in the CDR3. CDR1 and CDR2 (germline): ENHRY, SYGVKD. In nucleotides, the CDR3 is TGTGCCATCAGTGAGTCGGGTCTAGGGGCAGGCTATTTC. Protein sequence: CAISESGLGAGYF.

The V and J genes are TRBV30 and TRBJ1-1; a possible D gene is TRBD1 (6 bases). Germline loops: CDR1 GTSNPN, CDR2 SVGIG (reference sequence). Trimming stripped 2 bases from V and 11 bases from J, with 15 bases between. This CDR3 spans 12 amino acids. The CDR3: CAWSQLYREAFF. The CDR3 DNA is TGTGCCTGGAGTCAACTGTACAGGGAGGCTTTCTTT.

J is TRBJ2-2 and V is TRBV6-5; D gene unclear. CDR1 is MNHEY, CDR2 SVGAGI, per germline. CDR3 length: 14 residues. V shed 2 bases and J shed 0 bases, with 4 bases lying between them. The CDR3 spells CASSYSSNTGELFF. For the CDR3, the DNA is TGTGCCAGCAGTTACAGCTCGAACACCGGGGAGCTGTTTTTT.

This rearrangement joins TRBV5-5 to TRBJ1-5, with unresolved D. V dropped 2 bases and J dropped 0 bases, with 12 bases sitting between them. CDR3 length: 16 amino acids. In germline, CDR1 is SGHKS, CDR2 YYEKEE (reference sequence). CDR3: CASSFAQSNSNQPQHF. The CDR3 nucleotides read TGTGCCAGCAGCTTCGCACAGAGTAATAGCAATCAGCCCCAGCATTTT.

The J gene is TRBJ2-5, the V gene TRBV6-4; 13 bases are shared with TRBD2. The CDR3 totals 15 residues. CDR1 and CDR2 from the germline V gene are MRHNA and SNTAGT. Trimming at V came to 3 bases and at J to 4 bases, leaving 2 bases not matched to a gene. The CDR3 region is CASSETSGGSETQYF. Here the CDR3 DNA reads TGTGCCAGCAGTGAGACTAGCGGGGGGTCAGAGACCCAGTACTTC.

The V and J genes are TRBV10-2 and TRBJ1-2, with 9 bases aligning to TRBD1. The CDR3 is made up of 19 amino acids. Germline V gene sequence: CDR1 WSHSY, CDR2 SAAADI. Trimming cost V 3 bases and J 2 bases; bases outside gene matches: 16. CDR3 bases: TGCGCCAGCAGTGAATCACAGGGGGCCGCCCAGTTATGGAACTATGGCTACACCTTC. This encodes CASSESQGAAQLWNYGYTF.

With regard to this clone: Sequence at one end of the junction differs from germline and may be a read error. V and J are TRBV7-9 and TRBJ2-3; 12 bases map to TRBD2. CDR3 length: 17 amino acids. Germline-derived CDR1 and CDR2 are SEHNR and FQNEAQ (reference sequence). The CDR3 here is CSSSIPRTSGVRGTQYF. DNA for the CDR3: TGTTCCAGCAGCATACCTAGGACTAGCGGGGTTCGTGGTACGCAGTATTTT.

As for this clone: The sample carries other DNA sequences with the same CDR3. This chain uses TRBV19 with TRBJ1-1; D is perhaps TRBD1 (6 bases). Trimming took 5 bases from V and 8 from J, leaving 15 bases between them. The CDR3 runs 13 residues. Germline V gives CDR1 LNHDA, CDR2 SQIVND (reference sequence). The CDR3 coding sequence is TGTGCCAGTAGTTCAGGGGTGTGGACCGAAGCTTTCTTT. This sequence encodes CASSSGVWTEAFF.

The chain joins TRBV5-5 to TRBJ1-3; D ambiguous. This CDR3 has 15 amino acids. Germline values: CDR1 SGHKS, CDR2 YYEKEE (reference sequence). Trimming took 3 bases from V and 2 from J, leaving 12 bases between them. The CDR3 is CASSSSVGAGNTIYF. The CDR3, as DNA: TGTGCCAGCAGCTCCTCCGTCGGAGCTGGAAACACCATATATTTT.

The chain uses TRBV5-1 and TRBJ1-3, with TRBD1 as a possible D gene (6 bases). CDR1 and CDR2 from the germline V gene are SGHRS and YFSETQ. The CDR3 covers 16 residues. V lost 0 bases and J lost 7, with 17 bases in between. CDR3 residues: CASSLEGSSRGNTIYF. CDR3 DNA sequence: TGCGCCAGCAGCTTGGAAGGGTCCAGTAGGGGGAACACCATATATTTT.

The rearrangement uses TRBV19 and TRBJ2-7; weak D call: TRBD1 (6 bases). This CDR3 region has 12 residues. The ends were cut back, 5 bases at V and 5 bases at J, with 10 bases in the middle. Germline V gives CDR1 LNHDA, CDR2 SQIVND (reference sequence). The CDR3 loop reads CASSGRGHEQYF. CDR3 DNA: TGTGCCAGTAGTGGCAGGGGCCACGAGCAGTACTTC.

CDR3 residues: CASSAGTVYGYTF. DNA of the CDR3: TGTGCCAGCAGTGCCGGGACAGTCTATGGCTACACCTTC. The chain joins TRBV2 to TRBJ1-2, with TRBD1 matching 7 bases. V gave up 4 bases and J gave up 4 bases; unmatched junction bases: 3. Germline CDR1 SNHLY, CDR2 FYNNEI. This CDR3 is 13 amino acids long.

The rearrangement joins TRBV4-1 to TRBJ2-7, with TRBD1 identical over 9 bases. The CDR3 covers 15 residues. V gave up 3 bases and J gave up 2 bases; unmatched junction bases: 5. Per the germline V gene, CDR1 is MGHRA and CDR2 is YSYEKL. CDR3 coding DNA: TGCGCCAGCAGCCAGGGGACAGGGACACCCTACGAGCAGTACTTC. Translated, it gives CASSQGTGTPYEQYF.

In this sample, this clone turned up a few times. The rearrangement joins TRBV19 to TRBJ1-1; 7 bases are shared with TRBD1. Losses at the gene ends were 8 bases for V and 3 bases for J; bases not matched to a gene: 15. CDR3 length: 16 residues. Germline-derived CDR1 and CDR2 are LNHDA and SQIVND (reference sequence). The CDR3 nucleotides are TGTGCCAGTCAAGCCGACAGGGCGGGTAGGTACACTGAAGCTTTCTTT. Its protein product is CASQADRAGRYTEAFF.